This T cell receptor beta chain was observed in a study of blood T cells in healthy people across ages. Whole-study findings and limits: TCR beta diversity, measured per million T cells, fell in a roughly linear way with age.

Worth noting for this clonotype: No antigen is known for it.

Together with a sample-barcoded 5' primer, a J-beta primer mix was included in a second PCR lasting roughly 6 to 12 cycles. In TCRdb, the 5' RACE reads were re-called with MiXCR into one record per CDR3 protein. This sample has 780,000 or so distinct CDR3 sequences, with around a quarter found just once. These sequences were also reported in another study, on T cells of mothers and their children.

This TCR derives from a boy between 10 and 17 years old in good health. Sequenced: blood.

In DNA, the CDR3 is TGCAGCGTTGAAGATGGAGACTACGAGCAGTACTTC. Translated, it gives CSVEDGDYEQYF. J is TRBJ2-7 and V is TRBV29-1, with D unresolved. Per the germline V gene, CDR1 is SQVTM and CDR2 is ANQGSEA. This CDR3 is built from 12 residues. Trimming pared 0 bases from V and 3 bases from J, leaving 6 bases between.